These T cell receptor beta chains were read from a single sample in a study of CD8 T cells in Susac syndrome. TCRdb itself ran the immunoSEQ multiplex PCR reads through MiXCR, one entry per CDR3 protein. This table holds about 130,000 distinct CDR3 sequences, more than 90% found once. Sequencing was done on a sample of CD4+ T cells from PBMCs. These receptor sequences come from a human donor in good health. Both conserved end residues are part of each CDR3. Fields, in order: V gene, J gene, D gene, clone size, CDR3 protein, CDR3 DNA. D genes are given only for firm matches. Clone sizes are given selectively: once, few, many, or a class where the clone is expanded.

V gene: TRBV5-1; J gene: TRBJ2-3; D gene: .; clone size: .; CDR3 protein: CASSLGRLTDTQYF; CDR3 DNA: TGCGCCAGCAGCTTGGGCAGGCTCACAGATACGCAGTATTTT
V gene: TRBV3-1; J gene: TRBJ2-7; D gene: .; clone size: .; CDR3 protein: CASSHLGAMASYEQYF; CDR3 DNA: TGTGCCAGCAGCCACCTAGGGGCGATGGCTTCCTACGAGCAGTACTTC
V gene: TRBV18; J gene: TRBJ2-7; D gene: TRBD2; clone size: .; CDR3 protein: CASSPEGLAVYEQYF; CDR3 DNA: TGTGCCAGCTCACCGGAGGGTCTAGCGGTCTACGAGCAGTACTTC
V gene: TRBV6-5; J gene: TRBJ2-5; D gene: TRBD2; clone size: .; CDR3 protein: CASSASGTETQYF; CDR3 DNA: TGTGCCAGCAGCGCTAGCGGGACGGAGACCCAGTACTTC
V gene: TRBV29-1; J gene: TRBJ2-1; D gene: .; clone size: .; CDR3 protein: CSVDKFTGYNEQFF; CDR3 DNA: TGCAGCGTTGACAAGTTTACAGGGTACAATGAGCAGTTCTTC
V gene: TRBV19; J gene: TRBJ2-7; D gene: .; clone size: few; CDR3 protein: CASSRGQGDEQYF; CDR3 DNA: TGTGCCAGTAGCAGGGGACAAGGCGACGAGCAGTACTTC
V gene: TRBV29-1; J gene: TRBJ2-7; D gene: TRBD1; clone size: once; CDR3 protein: CSVLGGGYEQYF; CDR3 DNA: TGCAGCGTTTTAGGGGGCGGGTACGAGCAGTACTTC
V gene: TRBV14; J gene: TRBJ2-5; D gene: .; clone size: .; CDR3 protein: CASSQEVRGTQYF; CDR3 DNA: TGTGCCAGCAGCCAAGAAGTGCGGGGGACCCAGTACTTC
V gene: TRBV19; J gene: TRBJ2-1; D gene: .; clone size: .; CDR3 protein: CASHQGRGKYNEQFF; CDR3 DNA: TGTGCCAGTCACCAGGGGCGAGGAAAGTACAATGAGCAGTTCTTC
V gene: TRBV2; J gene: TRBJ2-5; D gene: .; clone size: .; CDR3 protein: CASTWTVGAQYF; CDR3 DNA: TGTGCCAGCACTTGGACCGTGGGGGCCCAGTACTTC
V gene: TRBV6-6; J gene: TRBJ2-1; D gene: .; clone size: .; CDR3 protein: CASSYSGAGNEQFF; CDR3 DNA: TGTGCCAGCAGTTACTCAGGAGCAGGGAATGAGCAGTTCTTC
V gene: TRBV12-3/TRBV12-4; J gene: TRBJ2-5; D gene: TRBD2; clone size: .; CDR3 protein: CASKPGTSGTQYF; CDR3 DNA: TGTGCCAGCAAACCCGGGACTAGCGGGACCCAGTACTTC
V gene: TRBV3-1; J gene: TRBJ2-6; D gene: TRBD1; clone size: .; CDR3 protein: CASSLGQGRLSGANVLTF; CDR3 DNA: TGTGCCAGCAGCCTCGGACAGGGCAGACTCTCTGGGGCCAACGTCCTGACTTTC
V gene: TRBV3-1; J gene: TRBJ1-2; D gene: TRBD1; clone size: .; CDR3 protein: CASSPGTVLGYTF; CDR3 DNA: TGTGCCAGCAGCCCGGGGACAGTGCTTGGCTACACCTTC
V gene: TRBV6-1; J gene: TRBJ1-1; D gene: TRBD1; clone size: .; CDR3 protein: CASTIQGAVTEAFF; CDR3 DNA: TGTGCCAGCACCATCCAGGGGGCAGTTACTGAAGCTTTCTTT
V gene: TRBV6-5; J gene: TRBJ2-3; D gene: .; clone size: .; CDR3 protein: CASRVIGTSTDTQYF; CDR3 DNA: TGTGCCAGCAGAGTGATAGGAACTAGCACAGATACGCAGTATTTT
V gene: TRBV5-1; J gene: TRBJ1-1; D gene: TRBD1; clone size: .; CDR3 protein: CASSLDRAPPVGEAFF; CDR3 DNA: TGCGCCAGCAGCCTGGACAGGGCTCCCCCGGTTGGTGAAGCTTTCTTT
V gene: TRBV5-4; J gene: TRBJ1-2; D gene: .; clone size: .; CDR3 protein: CASSFFTGDYGYTF; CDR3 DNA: TGTGCCAGCAGCTTCTTTACAGGCGACTATGGCTACACCTTC
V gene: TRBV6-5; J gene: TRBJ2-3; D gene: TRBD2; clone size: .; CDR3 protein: CASIGTSGNTDTQYF; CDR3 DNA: TGTGCCAGCATCGGGACTAGCGGGAACACAGATACGCAGTATTTT
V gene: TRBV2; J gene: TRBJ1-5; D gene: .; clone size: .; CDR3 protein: CASSIRGNQPQHF; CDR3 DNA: TGTGCCAGCAGCATCAGGGGCAATCAGCCCCAGCATTTT
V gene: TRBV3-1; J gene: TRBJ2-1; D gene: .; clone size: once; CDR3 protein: CASSQGGLKYNEQFF; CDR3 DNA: TGTGCCAGCAGCCAAGGCGGGCTAAAGTACAATGAGCAGTTCTTC
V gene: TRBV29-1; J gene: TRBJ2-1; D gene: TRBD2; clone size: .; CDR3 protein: CSVAHLGGSRGYNEQFF; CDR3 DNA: TGCAGCGTCGCACACCTGGGAGGGTCCCGCGGGTACAATGAGCAGTTCTTC
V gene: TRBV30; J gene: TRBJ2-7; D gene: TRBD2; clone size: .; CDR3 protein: CAWSVSSGKDEQYF; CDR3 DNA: TGTGCCTGGAGTGTCTCTAGCGGGAAGGACGAGCAGTACTTC
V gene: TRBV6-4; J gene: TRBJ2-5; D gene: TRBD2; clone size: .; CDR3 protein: CASSEGSGSETQYF; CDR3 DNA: TGTGCCAGCAGTGAAGGTAGCGGGAGTGAGACCCAGTACTTC
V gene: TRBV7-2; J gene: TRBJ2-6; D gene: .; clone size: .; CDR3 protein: CASSFPHSGANVLTF; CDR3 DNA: TGTGCCAGCAGCTTCCCCCACTCTGGGGCCAACGTCCTGACTTTC
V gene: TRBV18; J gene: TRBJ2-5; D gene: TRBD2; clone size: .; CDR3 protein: CASSPLAGRQETQYF; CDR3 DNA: TGTGCCAGCTCACCTCTAGCGGGTCGCCAAGAGACCCAGTACTTC
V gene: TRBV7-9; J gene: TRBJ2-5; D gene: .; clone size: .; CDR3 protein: CASSDVTQLRETQYF; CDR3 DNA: TGTGCCAGCAGCGATGTGACGCAACTTAGGGAGACCCAGTACTTC
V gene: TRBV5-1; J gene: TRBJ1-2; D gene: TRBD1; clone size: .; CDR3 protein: CASSEMTGGYGYTF; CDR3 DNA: TGCGCCAGCAGCGAGATGACAGGGGGCTATGGCTACACCTTC
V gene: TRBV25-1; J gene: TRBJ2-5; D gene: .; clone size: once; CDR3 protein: CASSERRQGETQYF; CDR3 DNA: TGTGCCAGCAGTGAGAGGAGACAAGGGGAGACCCAGTACTTC
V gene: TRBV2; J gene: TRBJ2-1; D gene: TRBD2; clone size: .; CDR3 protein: CASSLTSGSYNEQFF; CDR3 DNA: TGTGCCAGCAGCTTGACTAGCGGGAGTTACAATGAGCAGTTCTTC
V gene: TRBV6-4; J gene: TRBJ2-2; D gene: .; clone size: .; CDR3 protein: CASSRQSNTGELFF; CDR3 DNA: TGTGCCAGCAGTCGACAGTCGAACACCGGGGAGCTGTTTTTT
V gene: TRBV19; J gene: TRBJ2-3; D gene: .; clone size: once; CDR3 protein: CASSIRGSGPPTRTDTQYF; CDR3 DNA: TGTGCCAGTAGTATACGAGGTAGCGGACCCCCGACGCGCACAGATACGCAGTATTTT
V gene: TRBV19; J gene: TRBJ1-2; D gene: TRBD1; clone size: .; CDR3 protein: CASRGQGNYGYTF; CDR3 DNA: TGTGCCAGTAGGGGACAGGGAAACTATGGCTACACCTTC
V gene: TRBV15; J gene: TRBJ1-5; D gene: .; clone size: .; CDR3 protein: CAVRMAGHSNQPQHF; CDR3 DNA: TGTGCCGTCCGGATGGCCGGGCATAGCAATCAGCCCCAGCATTTT
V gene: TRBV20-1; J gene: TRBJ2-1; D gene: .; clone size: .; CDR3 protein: CSARSGLGGSYNEQFF; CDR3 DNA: TGCAGTGCCCGATCGGGGTTGGGGGGCTCCTACAATGAGCAGTTCTTC
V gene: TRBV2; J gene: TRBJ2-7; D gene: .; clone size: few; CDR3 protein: CASRGTSEGGQYF; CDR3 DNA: TGTGCCAGCCGGGGCACTAGTGAAGGGGGGCAGTACTTC
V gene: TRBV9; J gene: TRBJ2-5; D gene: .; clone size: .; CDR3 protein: CASSPEGKGQETQYF; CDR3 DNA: TGTGCCAGCAGCCCTGAGGGGAAAGGCCAAGAGACCCAGTACTTC
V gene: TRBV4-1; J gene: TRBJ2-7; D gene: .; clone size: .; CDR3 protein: CASSQEGPSSYEQYF; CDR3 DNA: TGCGCCAGCAGCCAAGAGGGCCCAAGCTCCTACGAGCAGTACTTC
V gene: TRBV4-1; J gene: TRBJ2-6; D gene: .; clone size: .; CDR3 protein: CASSHPRGAISGANVLTF; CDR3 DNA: TGCGCCAGTAGCCATCCCAGGGGCGCAATCTCTGGGGCCAACGTCCTGACTTTC
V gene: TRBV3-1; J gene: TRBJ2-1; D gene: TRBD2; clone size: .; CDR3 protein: CASSIAGGTGYEQFF; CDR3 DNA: TGTGCCAGCAGCATAGCGGGAGGGACAGGGTATGAGCAGTTCTTC
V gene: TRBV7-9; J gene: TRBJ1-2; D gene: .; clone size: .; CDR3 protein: CASSLEYGYTF; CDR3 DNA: TGTGCCAGCAGCTTGGAATATGGCTACACCTTC
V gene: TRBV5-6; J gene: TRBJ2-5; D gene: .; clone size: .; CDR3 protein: CASSLPPSRETQYF; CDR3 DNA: TGTGCCAGCAGCCTGCCCCCAAGTCGAGAGACCCAGTACTTC
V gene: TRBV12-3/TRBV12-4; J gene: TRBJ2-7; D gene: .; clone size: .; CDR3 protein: CASSFWDSSYEQYF; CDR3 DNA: TGTGCCAGCAGTTTTTGGGACTCCTCCTACGAGCAGTACTTC
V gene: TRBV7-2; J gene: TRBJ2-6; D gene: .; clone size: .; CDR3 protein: CASSSRGAGSGANVLTF; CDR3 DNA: TGTGCCAGCAGCTCACGGGGTGCAGGCTCTGGGGCCAACGTCCTGACTTTC
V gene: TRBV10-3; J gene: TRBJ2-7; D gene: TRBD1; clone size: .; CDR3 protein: CAISAWDSYYEQYF; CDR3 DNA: TGTGCCATCAGTGCCTGGGACAGCTACTACGAGCAGTACTTC
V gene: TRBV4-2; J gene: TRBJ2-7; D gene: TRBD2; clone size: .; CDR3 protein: CASSQENLAGASYEQYF; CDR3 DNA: TGTGCCAGCAGCCAAGAGAACCTAGCGGGAGCTTCCTACGAGCAGTACTTC
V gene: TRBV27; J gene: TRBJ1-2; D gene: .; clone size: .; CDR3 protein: CASSLSTDYYGYTF; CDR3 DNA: TGTGCCAGCAGTTTATCGACGGACTACTATGGCTACACCTTC
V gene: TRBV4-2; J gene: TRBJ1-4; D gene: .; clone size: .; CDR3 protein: CASSQESTTTNEKLFF; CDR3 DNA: TGTGCCAGCAGCCAAGAATCAACTACAACTAATGAAAAACTGTTTTTT
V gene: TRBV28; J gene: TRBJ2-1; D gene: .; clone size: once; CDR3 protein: CASRPSRGSNNEQFF; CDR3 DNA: TGTGCCAGCAGACCCTCCCGTGGGAGTAACAATGAGCAGTTCTTC
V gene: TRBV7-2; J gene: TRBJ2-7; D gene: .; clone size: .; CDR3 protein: CASSLYAGPLGQYF; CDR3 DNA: TGTGCCAGCAGCTTATATGCAGGACCCCTAGGGCAGTACTTC
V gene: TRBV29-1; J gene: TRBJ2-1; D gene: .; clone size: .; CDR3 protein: CSARGQGHNEQFF; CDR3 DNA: TGCAGCGCCCGAGGTCAGGGACACAATGAGCAGTTCTTC
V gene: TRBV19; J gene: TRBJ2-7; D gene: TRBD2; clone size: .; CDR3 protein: CASSTQGTRGVREQYF; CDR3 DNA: TGTGCCAGTAGTACCCAGGGGACTAGAGGGGTACGGGAGCAGTACTTC
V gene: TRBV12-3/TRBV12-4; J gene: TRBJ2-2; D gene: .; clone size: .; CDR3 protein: CASSPFTGELFF; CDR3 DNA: TGTGCCAGCAGTCCGTTCACCGGGGAGCTGTTTTTT
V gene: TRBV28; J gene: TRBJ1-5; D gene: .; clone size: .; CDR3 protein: CASRRGTSNQPQHF; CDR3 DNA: TGTGCCAGCAGACGAGGGACGAGCAATCAGCCCCAGCATTTT
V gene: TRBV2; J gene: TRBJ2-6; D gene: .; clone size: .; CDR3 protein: CASRYGGEGPSGANVLTF; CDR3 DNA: TGTGCCAGCAGATATGGGGGAGAGGGGCCTTCTGGGGCCAACGTCCTGACTTTC
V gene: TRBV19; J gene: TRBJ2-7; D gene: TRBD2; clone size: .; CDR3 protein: CASGLAGVREQYF; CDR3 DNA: TGTGCCAGCGGACTAGCGGGAGTTAGAGAGCAGTACTTC